This T cell receptor beta chain was recorded in a study of blood T cells in healthy people across ages. Germline CDR1 and CDR2: SQVTM and ANQGSEA. CDR3 size: 11 residues. Primed by a sample-barcoded 5' primer and a J-beta primer mix, a second PCR proceeded for 7 to 11 cycles. From the 5' RACE reads, TCRdb called clonotypes with MiXCR, one entry per CDR3 protein. The sample includes 600,000 to 800,000 distinct CDR3 sequences, around 21% of them seen just once. This clonotype originated in a man in his 70s in good health. Sequencing used blood. The V gene is TRBV29-1, the J gene TRBJ2-5; D possibly uses TRBD1 or TRBD2 (5 bases each). The DNA end favors TRBJ2-1, so the J call may be wrong. The DNA of the CDR3 is TGCAGCGTTGAATTGGGGGATGAGCAGTTCTTC. It codes for CSVELGDEQFF.